This T cell receptor beta chain was sequenced during a study of tumor-infiltrating lymphocytes in primary liver carcinoma. Study at large: Through surgical resection, the patients' primary liver carcinoma was treated.

Production of TCR beta cDNA used roughly 0.55 ug total RNA together with a constant-region primer. Slightly modified ARM-PCR with three nested multiplex PCR rounds yielded TCR beta libraries. A C-beta reverse primer was combined with TRBV1-TRBV30 forward primers in the first two PCR rounds, and each round had around 10 cycles. In TCRdb, the multiplex PCR reads were re-called with MiXCR into one record per CDR3 protein. The top ten clones hold about 17% of a sample with approximately 320,000 distinct CDR3 sequences, approximately 54% of them seen once. The CDR3 consists of 13 residues. Germline V gene data show CDR1 as GTSNPN and CDR2 as SVGIG (reference sequence). Unsorted whole blood served as the source of blood RNA, and germline DNA was extracted as well.

The sequence derives from a woman in her twenties or thirties with primary liver carcinoma and hepatitis B virus infection. Source material: peripheral blood. V is TRBV30 and J is TRBJ1-6; D is ambiguous. The CDR3 is CVCSAVLGSPLHF. CDR3 in DNA: TGTGTCTGTTCAGCGGTATTGGGTTCACCCCTCCACTTT.